A single sample is the source of the 10 T cell receptor beta chains below, sequenced in a study of response to subunit inactivated influenza vaccine (dated by TCRdb to 2017 to 2018). The method was RT-PCR. Sequencing was performed on an Illumina HiSeq 2500. TCRdb reran the public reads through fastp at Q25 and MiXCR, keeping productive beta chains. Each CDR3 protein gets just one entry, which takes the most common genes and DNA from the rows behind it. Counted in this sample were roughly 620,000 distinct CDR3 sequences; about 11% of them appeared once. The ten largest account for 9.5% to 11% of the sample. A further study also used this sample, focusing on T cells expressing NK-cell markers. As the second paper documents: TCR beta cDNA libraries were prepared using 5'RACE template switching, which introduced a universal primer site and unique molecular identifiers.

The specimen comprised PBMCs from blood, sampled on the day of vaccination. These receptors all stem from a man aged 50 to 60 who received an inactivated influenza vaccine. Donor details come from another sample of the same person, matched by shared clones.

This clonotype came up many times. The chain is built from TRBV27 and TRBJ2-1, with D perhaps TRBD2 (5 bases). V was cut by 3 bases and J by 0 bases, with 9 bases left in between. CDR1 and CDR2 (germline): MNHEY, SMNVEV (reference sequence). There are 15 residues in the CDR3. The DNA for the CDR3 is TGTGCCAGCAGTTTCGGACTGCACTCCTACAATGAGCAGTTCTTC. Residues: CASSFGLHSYNEQFF.

The chain has TRBV7-2 and TRBJ2-3; D is perhaps TRBD1 (5 bases). Trimming removed 5 bases at V and 7 bases at J, with 16 bases between. This CDR3 is 14 amino acids long. In germline, CDR1 is SGHTA, CDR2 FQGNSA. Written as DNA, the CDR3 is TGTGCCAGCAGCCCGCAAGGGGTTAGTAATACGCAGTATTTT. Its protein is CASSPQGVSNTQYF.

This clonotype was recorded many times. This chain connects TRBV2 to TRBJ2-5; no definite D call. The germline V gene has CDR1 SNHLY and CDR2 FYNNEI. The CDR3 is 11 residues long. V lost 3 bases, J lost 4 bases, and 3 bases lay in between. CDR3 loop: CASSEPETQYF. In nucleotides, the CDR3 is TGTGCCAGCAGTGAGCCAGAGACCCAGTACTTC.

This clonotype occurred a few times. This chain joins TRBV12-3 or TRBV12-4 and TRBJ2-7, with a tentative D call TRBD1 (5 bases). This CDR3 spans 13 amino acids. With 7 bases removed from V and 6 bases from J, the gap between germline ends came to 16 bases. CDR3 protein: CASNTGAQGEQYF. The DNA of the CDR3 is TGTGCCAGCAATACAGGTGCCCAGGGCGAGCAGTACTTC.

In this sample, this clonotype turned up a few times. V is TRBV5-1 and J is TRBJ2-3; D gene ambiguous. CDR3 length: 14 amino acids. Per germline, CDR1 SGHRS and CDR2 YFSETQ. Trimming stripped 4 bases from V and 1 base from J, with 10 bases between. CDR3 in amino acids: CASSGNLGTDTQYF. In DNA form, the CDR3 reads TGCGCCAGCAGCGGCAATTTGGGCACAGATACGCAGTATTTT.

This clonotype appeared a single time. The rearrangement links TRBV7-8 to TRBJ2-3; tentative D call: TRBD2 (6 bases). This CDR3 has 15 residues. Between the trimmed V and J ends, which lost 4 bases and 2 bases, there was a span of 13 bases. The germline V gene encodes CDR1 SGHVS and CDR2 FQNEAQ. The CDR3 DNA reads TGTGCCAGCAGCTCATTCGCGGGGACCACAGATACGCAGTATTTT. Translating it yields CASSSFAGTTDTQYF.

This chain joins TRBV6-2 or TRBV6-3 and TRBJ2-2, with D maybe TRBD2 (5 bases). This CDR3 contains 14 residues. The germline V and J ends were trimmed by 7 bases and 4 bases, with 13 bases remaining between them. Germline CDR1 reads MNHEY; CDR2 reads SVGEGT. The CDR3, as DNA: TGTGCCAGCACTCACTCGGGGAGCACCGGGGAGCTGTTTTTT. Protein sequence: CASTHSGSTGELFF.

This clonotype occurred many times. This rearrangement joins TRBV20-1 to TRBJ2-5; D possibly uses TRBD1 or TRBD2 (5 bases each). Trimming removed 6 bases from V and 5 bases from J, with 19 bases in between. The CDR3 has 14 amino acids. CDR1 is DFQATT, CDR2 SNEGSKA, per germline (reference sequence). The DNA for the CDR3 is TGCAGTGCCGCCCCTCTTAGCGCAGGGGAGACCCAGTACTTC. As protein: CSAAPLSAGETQYF.

The V and J genes are TRBV4-3 and TRBJ2-1, with D possibly being TRBD2 (7 bases). The CDR3 has 15 residues. Looked up from germline, CDR1 is LGHNA and CDR2 is YSLEER. The V end lost 2 bases, the J end lost 9 bases, and 17 bases lay between the germline ends. In nucleotides, the CDR3 is TGCGCCAGCAGCCAATCGCATGGGGGGGCGCTTGAGCAGTTCTTC. Protein sequence: CASSQSHGGALEQFF.

This clonotype was counted a few times. The genes are TRBV30 and TRBJ1-4; no clear D. Germline loops: CDR1 GTSNPN, CDR2 SVGIG (reference sequence). CDR3 size: 12 residues. Deletions cut 2 bases from V and 7 bases from J, with 8 bases between. CDR3 amino acids: CAWSSWIEKLFF. The CDR3 bases are TGTGCCTGGAGTTCGTGGATTGAAAAACTGTTTTTT.